This T cell receptor beta chain was retrieved from a study of blood T cell repertoires in COVID-19. Study as a whole: Researchers got acute and convalescent COVID-19 samples from the United States, Italy and Spain. PBMCs, B-cell-depleted T cells, or T cells were the source of the cDNA or gDNA that made up the material.

The CDR3 is made up of 16 amino acids. The V and J ends lost 6 bases and 1 base respectively, with 16 bases between them. CDR1 is MNHEY, CDR2 SVGEGT, per germline. In the authors' workflow: Amplification of reference gene primers provided the estimated nucleated cell counts. Some clones are missing from TCRdb's copy, which holds only in-frame ones; the method was immunoSEQ multiplex PCR. V and J calls and clone size are as listed in that table; D and trimming were resolved from the DNA. The sample lists 200,000 to 250,000 clones, around 85% occurring once. Those who participated ranged in age from about 18 to 89 years and resided in about two dozen US areas.

The sample taken for sequencing was PBMCs or T cells enriched from blood (not recorded which). The chain links TRBV6-2 or TRBV6-3 to TRBJ2-4, with D unclear. The TCR was taken from a woman aged 45-65 years in a cohort exposed to, infected with or recovered from COVID-19 (not recorded which). CDR3 bases: TGTGCCAGCAGCCCCCTGATTGGCAGGGCCAAAAACATTCAGTACTTC. This encodes CASSPLIGRAKNIQYF.